The 7 T cell receptor beta chains given below trace back to one sample, sequenced in a study of blood T cell repertoires in COVID-19. Assay used: immunoSEQ multiplex PCR; TCRdb lists only in-frame clones, some missing. Of around 140,000 clones listed, roughly 87% are singletons. The sample consisted of peripheral blood. Receptor source: a woman between 45 and 60 years old with acute or convalescent COVID-19.

This chain uses TRBV24-1 with TRBJ1-1; D is ambiguous. With 0 bases removed from V and 6 bases from J, the gap between germline ends came to 13 bases. There are 15 residues in the CDR3. Germline V lookup: CDR1 KGHDR, CDR2 SFDVKD. This chain's CDR3 is CATSDLRGVRAEAFF. The CDR3 DNA reads TGTGCCACCAGTGATTTGCGAGGAGTTAGAGCTGAAGCTTTCTTT.

This CDR3 is CACPETPTNEKLFF. The CDR3 region has the DNA TGTGCCTGCCCCGAGACACCTACTAATGAAAAACTGTTTTTT. The gene calls are TRBV30 and TRBJ1-4; D gene uncertain. V gave up 6 bases and J gave up 2 bases, with 13 bases separating them. CDR1 is GTSNPN, CDR2 SVGIG, per germline (reference sequence). CDR3 length equals 14 residues.

The DNA for the CDR3 is TGTGCCAGCAGCCGAGGGGAGGGGACTGAAGCTTTCTTT. It translates to CASSRGEGTEAFF. The chain has TRBV3-1 (or the pseudogene TRBV3-2) and TRBJ1-1; possible D gene TRBD1, 5 bases. CDR3 length: 13 amino acids. V lost 4 bases and J lost 5, with 11 bases in between. Per germline, CDR1 LGHDT and CDR2 YNNKEL (reference sequence).

As DNA, the CDR3 is TGCGCCAGCAGCTTGGTTGGCGGGGGAGTCACAGATACGCAGTATTTT. Translation gives CASSLVGGGVTDTQYF. The genes are TRBV5-1 and TRBJ2-3; TRBD2 matches 7 bases. From germline, CDR1 is SGHRS and CDR2 YFSETQ. V lost 0 bases, J lost 2 bases, and 6 bases stayed unmatched. The CDR3 runs 16 residues.

This clone has only a few counts. The chain links TRBV6-5 to TRBJ2-2; the match to TRBD1 covers 7 bases. This CDR3 has 15 amino acids. J gave up 1 base and V 2 bases, and 1 base lay outside the gene matches. Germline V gene data show CDR1 as MNHEY and CDR2 as SVGAGI. The CDR3 is CASSYRTGNTGELFF. The CDR3 DNA follows: TGTGCCAGCAGTTACAGGACAGGGAACACCGGGGAGCTGTTTTTT.

This clone was seen a few times. V and J are TRBV5-4 and TRBJ2-7; D is uncertain. The CDR3 covers 12 residues. V lost 4 bases and J lost 2, with 7 bases in between. The germline gives CDR1 SGHNT, CDR2 YYREEE (reference sequence). CDR3 nucleotide sequence: TGTGCCAGCAGCGGCCTGACCTACGAGCAGTACTTC. Its protein product is CASSGLTYEQYF.

This clone was picked up one time. The V and J genes are TRBV3-1 (or the pseudogene TRBV3-2) and TRBJ1-1, with 7 bases identical to TRBD1. Germline CDR1 LGHDT, CDR2 YNNKEL (reference sequence). The CDR3 runs 16 residues. V trimming: 2 bases; J trimming: 7 bases; junction bases outside the gene matches: 13. CDR3 coding DNA: TGTGCCAGCAGCCAACCCCTCGGGGCAGGGGGTAGTGAAGCTTTCTTT. Its translation is CASSQPLGAGGSEAFF.